This T cell receptor (beta chain) was obtained from a study of T cell changes during pregnancy in multiple sclerosis. Sequencing was performed with immunoSEQ multiplex PCR; in TCRdb, only in-frame clones are kept and a portion is missing. The table includes tens of thousands of clones, approximately 90% detected once. The CDR3 covers 16 residues. Germline assignment: CDR1 MDHEN and CDR2 SYDVKM. V shed 6 bases and J shed 0 bases, with 15 bases lying between them. The V gene is TRBV28, the J gene TRBJ2-4, with D tentatively TRBD1 (6 bases). The sequence was collected from a female donor with multiple sclerosis, enrolled in a pregnancy study. The input for sequencing was peripheral blood, taken before pregnancy. The CDR3 spells CASSPFDRIAKNIQYF. The CDR3 nucleotides are TGTGCCAGCAGCCCTTTCGACAGGATAGCCAAAAACATTCAGTACTTC.